The 25 T cell receptor beta chains below all came from one sample that was sequenced in a study of T cell responses to AZD1222 COVID-19 vaccine. The method was immunoSEQ multiplex PCR; TCRdb's version includes in-frame clones alone and lacks a portion of them. The table shows about 86,000 clones, with 85% to 90% occurring only once. The sample was peripheral blood, taken on day 0 of MenACWY control vaccination. The receptors stem from an adult in good health.

The gene calls are TRBV7-2 and TRBJ2-5; a weak D match, TRBD2 (6 bases). V was cut by 1 base and J by 5 bases, with 11 bases left in between. Per germline, CDR1 SGHTA and CDR2 FQGNSA. The CDR3 length is 14 residues. The CDR3 protein is CASSLGRVRETQYF. The DNA for the CDR3 is TGTGCCAGCAGCTTAGGGAGGGTTCGGGAGACCCAGTACTTC.

V is TRBV19 and J is TRBJ2-4; D is possibly TRBD2 (5 bases). The CDR3 has 14 residues. Trimming stripped 3 bases from V and 0 bases from J, with 6 bases between. Germline CDR1 and CDR2: LNHDA and SQIVND (reference sequence). The chain's CDR3 is CASSIGVAKNIQYF. CDR3 nucleotide sequence: TGTGCCAGTAGTATCGGGGTAGCCAAAAACATTCAGTACTTC.

The V and J genes are TRBV7-2 and TRBJ1-3, with a tentative D call TRBD1 (5 bases). V lost 5 bases to trimming and J lost 4 bases, with 15 bases between them. The CDR3 runs to 15 residues. The germline CDR1 and CDR2 sequences are SGHTA and FQGNSA. CDR3 amino acids: CASSRLGVGGNTIYF. Here the CDR3 DNA reads TGTGCCAGCAGCCGTCTGGGGGTGGGGGGAAACACCATATATTTT.

The CDR3: CASSYTVSGNTIYF. CDR3 bases: TGCGCCAGCAGCTACACGGTCTCTGGAAACACCATATATTTT. The chain links TRBV5-1 to TRBJ1-3; unclear D gene. Germline V gives CDR1 SGHRS, CDR2 YFSETQ. This CDR3 is 14 amino acids long. V was trimmed by 3 bases and J by 0 bases, leaving 7 bases between them. Full variable domain (rest looked up from reference TRBV5-1 and TRBJ1-3): KAGVTQTPRYLIKTRGQQVTLSCSPISGHRSVSWYQQTPGQGLQFLFEYFSETQRNKGNFPGRFSGRQFSNSRSEMNVSTLELGDSALYLCASSYTVSGNTIYFGEGSWLTVV.

The V call is TRBV20-1, the J call TRBJ2-1; D unclear. Germline-derived CDR1 and CDR2 are DFQATT and SNEGSKA (reference sequence). The CDR3 is 11 residues long. The ends were cut back, 3 bases at V and 3 bases at J, with 3 bases in the middle. The CDR3 sequence is CSASYYNEQFF. The CDR3 DNA reads as TGCAGTGCTAGCTACTACAATGAGCAGTTCTTC.

The rearrangement uses TRBV30 and TRBJ1-5; D is unclear. V shed 0 bases and J shed 0 bases, with 9 bases lying between them. From germline, CDR1 is GTSNPN and CDR2 SVGIG (reference sequence). The CDR3 runs to 15 residues. The CDR3 coding sequence is TGTGCCTGGAGTGTATTTGGGAATAGCAATCAGCCCCAGCATTTT. Its protein product is CAWSVFGNSNQPQHF.

V is TRBV27 and J is TRBJ1-6; D gene ambiguous. The CDR3 loop spans 14 amino acids. Germline loops: CDR1 MNHEY, CDR2 SMNVEV (reference sequence). V was trimmed by 5 bases and J by 13 bases, leaving 18 bases between them. CDR3 region: CASSPRLNFPPLHF. DNA of the CDR3: TGTGCCAGCAGTCCCCGCCTGAATTTTCCCCCCCTCCACTTT.

The chain uses TRBV28 and TRBJ1-2; D is undetermined. Germline-derived CDR1 and CDR2 are MDHEN and SYDVKM. Trimming removed 7 bases at V and 0 bases at J, with 6 bases between. This CDR3 comprises 12 residues. CDR3 sequence reads: CASNGPNYGYTF. As DNA, the CDR3 is TGTGCCAGCAACGGCCCTAACTATGGCTACACCTTC.

This sequence joins TRBV15 and TRBJ1-2; 8 nucleotides agree with TRBD1. Per the germline V gene, CDR1 is LNHNV and CDR2 is YYDKDF (reference sequence). The CDR3 length is 15 residues. The ends lost 0 bases at V and 8 bases at J; junction bases unmatched: 8. CDR3 nucleotides: TGTGCCACCAGCAGAGACGGAACAGGGGGTTGGGGCTACACCTTC. Its protein is CATSRDGTGGWGYTF.

The chain employs TRBV15 and TRBJ1-1; D uncertain. V was shortened by 0 bases and J by 6 bases, with 14 bases between the two germline ends. This CDR3 is 15 amino acids long. Germline V gene lookup returns CDR1 LNHNV and CDR2 YYDKDF (reference sequence). CDR3 in DNA: TGTGCCACCAGCAGAGATAGCGGGCAAAGGGCTGAAGCTTTCTTT. This codes for CATSRDSGQRAEAFF.

The chain joins TRBV19 to TRBJ1-1; 8 nucleotides match TRBD1. Germline-derived CDR1 and CDR2 are LNHDA and SQIVND (reference sequence). The CDR3 contains 14 residues. Trimming cost V 2 bases and J 5 bases; bases outside gene matches: 4. The CDR3 DNA reads TGTGCCAGTAGTATACAGGGGGCGGGTACTGAAGCTTTCTTT. The encoded protein is CASSIQGAGTEAFF.

This chain joins TRBV2 and TRBJ2-2; TRBD1 agrees at 8 bases. Trimming at V came to 7 bases and at J to 2 bases, leaving 6 bases not matched to a gene. This CDR3 region has 15 residues. The germline V gene has CDR1 SNHLY and CDR2 FYNNEI. The CDR3, as DNA: TGTGCCAGCATATCGGACAGGGCCAACACCGGGGAGCTGTTTTTT. Amino acid sequence: CASISDRANTGELFF. Combining the CDR3 with reference TRBV2 and TRBJ2-2 gives the whole variable domain EPEVTQTPSHQVTQMGQEVILRCVPISNHLYFYWYRQILGQKVEFLVSFYNNEISEKSEIFDDQFSVERPDGSNFTLKIRSTKLEDSAMYFCASISDRANTGELFFGEGSRLTVL.

CDR3 protein: CASSKSLTGGVYGYTF. CDR3 bases: TGTGCCAGCAGTAAGTCATTGACAGGGGGTGTCTATGGCTACACCTTC. The V gene is TRBV2, the J gene TRBJ1-2, with 9 bases aligning to TRBD1. CDR1 SNHLY and CDR2 FYNNEI come from the germline V gene. Unmatched junction bases numbered 11, after V lost 5 bases and J lost 4 bases. The CDR3 is 16 amino acids.

The chain couples TRBV6-5 to TRBJ1-5; 8 bases agree with TRBD1. J lost 4 bases, V lost 6 bases, and 2 bases had no gene match. This CDR3 is built from 13 residues. Germline V gene lookup returns CDR1 MNHEY and CDR2 SVGAGI. CDR3 coding DNA: TGTGCCAGCAGGACAGGGGAAAATCAGCCCCAGCATTTT. Protein sequence: CASRTGENQPQHF.

CDR3 DNA sequence: TGTGCCAGCAGACGTAACAGGGGGGACGAGCAGTACTTC. Amino acid sequence: CASRRNRGDEQYF. V and J are TRBV12-3 or TRBV12-4 and TRBJ2-7, with TRBD1 identical over 8 bases. This CDR3 is built from 13 residues. V lost 6 bases and J lost 5; bases outside the gene matches: 6.

The CDR3 bases are TGTGCCAGCAGTTTTCTAGGGGGATCTGAGCAGTTCTTC. Amino acids: CASSFLGGSEQFF. This chain uses TRBV12-3 or TRBV12-4 with TRBJ2-1; the D gene is possibly TRBD1 (6 bases). Trimming shortened V by 3 bases and J by 9 bases, and 12 bases separated the two germline ends. The CDR3 length is 13 residues.

The chain couples TRBV7-2 to TRBJ2-1; D unclear. The CDR3 runs 12 residues. Germline V gives CDR1 SGHTA, CDR2 FQGNSA. Trimming stripped 3 bases from V and 10 bases from J, with 10 bases between. Here the CDR3 DNA reads TGTGCCAGCAGCTTGGGCCGACACGAGCAGTTCTTC. It specifies CASSLGRHEQFF.

The rearrangement uses TRBV5-1 and TRBJ2-3, with 9 bases fitting TRBD2. The V gene's germline CDR1 is SGHRS and CDR2 YFSETQ. J was trimmed by 2 bases and V by 7 bases; bases with no gene match: 17. This CDR3 has 18 residues. This CDR3 reads CASAGSGGTTVPTDTQYF. CDR3 coding DNA: TGCGCCAGCGCCGGGAGCGGGGGGACTACGGTACCCACAGATACGCAGTATTTT. Based on the CDR3 plus reference TRBV5-1 and TRBJ2-3, the full variable domain is KAGVTQTPRYLIKTRGQQVTLSCSPISGHRSVSWYQQTPGQGLQFLFEYFSETQRNKGNFPGRFSGRQFSNSRSEMNVSTLELGDSALYLCASAGSGGTTVPTDTQYFGPGTRLTVL.

The V call is TRBV25-1, the J call TRBJ2-1, with 10 bases aligning to TRBD2. V trimming: 4 bases; J trimming: 10 bases; junction bases outside the gene matches: 13. CDR3 length: 16 residues. CDR1 is MGHDK and CDR2 is SYGVNS in the germline V gene. This chain's CDR3 is CASSGTLAGKMGEQFF. The CDR3 DNA reads as TGTGCCAGCAGTGGCACACTAGCGGGGAAAATGGGGGAGCAGTTCTTC. Full variable domain (outside the CDR3, taken from reference TRBV25-1 and TRBJ2-1): EADIYQTPRYLVIGTGKKITLECSQTMGHDKMYWYQQDPGMELHLIHYSYGVNSTEKGDLSSESTVSRIRTEHFPLTLESARPSHTSQYLCASSGTLAGKMGEQFFGPGTRLTVL.

The genes are TRBV6-6 and TRBJ2-1; 8 bases are a match to TRBD1. The CDR3 loop spans 15 amino acids. Germline CDR1 reads MNHNY; CDR2 reads SVGAGI (reference sequence). The V segment lost 0 bases and the J segment 8 bases; nucleotides outside the gene matches: 6. CDR3 DNA sequence: TGTGCCAGCAGTTACTCGTTTTCAGGGGGCGATGAGCAGTTCTTC. It yields the protein CASSYSFSGGDEQFF.

This chain links TRBV5-5 with TRBJ2-3; D is perhaps TRBD1 (6 bases). Trimming left V 6 bases short and J 2 bases short, with 10 bases between. CDR3 length: 13 residues. Germline V gives CDR1 SGHKS, CDR2 YYEKEE (reference sequence). CDR3 sequence reads: CASTKGDTDTQYF. CDR3 sequence (DNA): TGTGCCAGCACTAAGGGGGACACAGATACGCAGTATTTT.

The J gene is TRBJ2-1, the V gene TRBV7-3; 7 bases match TRBD1. This CDR3 region has 16 residues. The junction had 6 bases not matched to a gene; V was cut back by 1 base and J by 3 bases. Germline loops: CDR1 SGHTA, CDR2 FQGTGA. The CDR3 DNA is TGTGCCAGCAGCTTAAGAGGGACAGTCGACTACAATGAGCAGTTCTTC. Protein: CASSLRGTVDYNEQFF.

The chain is built from TRBV27 and TRBJ2-1; D is tentatively TRBD1 or TRBD2 (5 bases each). In germline, CDR1 is MNHEY, CDR2 SMNVEV (reference sequence). Trimming pared 7 bases from V and 8 bases from J, leaving 21 bases between. This CDR3 has 15 residues. CDR3 DNA sequence: TGTGCCAGCACTAGCCCCGGGGCGCCTGGGGATGAGCAGTTCTTC. Translated, it gives CASTSPGAPGDEQFF.

The chain combines TRBV14 with TRBJ1-6; 10 bases are a match to TRBD1. The CDR3 is made up of 14 amino acids. Germline loops: CDR1 SGHDN, CDR2 FVKESK. V was clipped by 4 bases and J by 11 bases; unmatched bases: 5. The CDR3 loop reads CASSRRDRGTPLHF. The CDR3 nucleotides are TGTGCCAGCAGCCGCCGGGACAGGGGTACACCCCTCCACTTT.

The chain has TRBV5-1 and TRBJ1-5; D uncertain. CDR3 length: 15 residues. Trimming took off 1 base at V and 0 bases at J, with 8 bases between the two ends. Germline assignment: CDR1 SGHRS and CDR2 YFSETQ. In DNA form, the CDR3 reads TGCGCCAGCAGCTTGATCGGTAATAGCAATCAGCCCCAGCATTTT. Translation: CASSLIGNSNQPQHF.